This passage covers 18 T cell receptor beta chains from one sample sequenced in a study of OX40 agonist ivuxolimab in advanced cancers. Here immunoSEQ multiplex PCR was the method, and the copy in TCRdb shows in-frame clones only, minus some. Of 55,000 to 65,000 clones listed, 87% are singletons. The specimen was CD4+ or CD8+ T cells sorted from blood, collected in a trial of the OX40 agonist ivuxolimab. Every receptor here comes from an adult with an advanced solid tumor such as melanoma, head and neck, liver or kidney cancer.

The chain carries TRBV29-1 and TRBJ1-1; D is undetermined. CDR3 size: 14 residues. The germline V gene encodes CDR1 SQVTM and CDR2 ANQGSEA. Trimming cost V 3 bases and J 4 bases, with 15 bases left between them. This CDR3 is CSVDFDSGLTEAFF. In DNA, the CDR3 is TGCAGCGTTGACTTTGACTCCGGGCTCACTGAAGCTTTCTTT.

This clone was detected once. V usage is TRBV5-5 and J usage is TRBJ1-6; D ambiguous. This CDR3 has 15 residues. Germline V gene lookup returns CDR1 SGHKS and CDR2 YYEKEE (reference sequence). V was shortened by 9 bases and J by 0 bases, with 13 bases between the two germline ends. CDR3 sequence reads: CATRQSHSYNSPLHF. The CDR3 DNA reads TGTGCCACCCGTCAATCCCACTCCTATAATTCACCCCTCCACTTT.

This clone was counted a few times. The chain carries TRBV28 and TRBJ1-5; D is uncertain. In germline, CDR1 is MDHEN, CDR2 SYDVKM. This CDR3 is 15 amino acids long. Deletions cut 6 bases from V and 2 bases from J, with 14 bases between. CDR3 sequence (DNA): TGTGCCAGCAGCTCAGGCCATGCGGGCAATCAGCCCCAGCATTTT. This translates into CASSSGHAGNQPQHF.

V gene TRBV5-4 combines with J gene TRBJ2-7; possible D gene TRBD1, 5 bases. Trimming removed 1 base at V and 3 bases at J, with 11 bases between. Germline assignment: CDR1 SGHNT and CDR2 YYREEE (reference sequence). The CDR3 is 14 residues long. CDR3 nucleotides: TGTGCCAGCAGCTTGTGGGGCGGTCTCTACGAGCAGTACTTC. Translated: CASSLWGGLYEQYF.

The chain is built from TRBV5-8 and TRBJ1-4; possibly TRBD1 for D (5 bases). V dropped 4 bases and J dropped 0 bases, with 13 bases sitting between them. The CDR3 loop spans 16 amino acids. CDR1 and CDR2 from the germline V gene are SGHTS and YDEGEE. The CDR3 region has the DNA TGTGCCAGCAGCCCTGGGGACTCCGCAACTAATGAAAAACTGTTTTTT. Protein product: CASSPGDSATNEKLFF.

This clone has a handful of counts. This chain joins TRBV29-1 and TRBJ1-5, with D unresolved. The CDR3 is 12 residues long. V lost 7 bases to trimming and J lost 6 bases, with 13 bases between them. Germline CDR1 reads SQVTM; CDR2 reads ANQGSEA. CDR3 sequence reads: CSATTGGQPQHF. Written as DNA, the CDR3 is TGCAGCGCTACGACGGGAGGTCAGCCCCAGCATTTT.

This clone occurred once. V usage is TRBV6-5 and J usage is TRBJ2-7; 7 bases match TRBD1. This CDR3 spans 13 amino acids. Germline V gene sequence: CDR1 MNHEY, CDR2 SVGAGI. The V and J ends lost 5 bases and 1 base, in that order; junction bases with no gene match: 2. Here the CDR3 reads CASSRQGSYEQYF. The CDR3 DNA sequence: TGTGCCAGCAGTCGACAGGGTTCCTACGAGCAGTACTTC.

The chain carries TRBV10-1 and TRBJ2-1, with 9 nucleotides matching TRBD1. The J segment lost 5 bases and the V segment lost 7 bases, leaving 3 bases of the junction unmatched. Looked up from germline, CDR1 is WNHNN and CDR2 is SYGVQD (reference sequence). The CDR3 extends over 13 amino acids. The CDR3 DNA is TGCGCCAGCACCGGGACAGGGAACAATGAGCAGTTCTTC. Protein product: CASTGTGNNEQFF.

CDR3 region: CASSLGGQGVRNTIYF. As DNA, the CDR3 is TGTGCCAGCAGCTTGGGGGGACAGGGGGTTCGAAACACCATATATTTT. This chain connects TRBV5-4 to TRBJ1-3; 11 bases agree with TRBD1. The CDR3 length is 16 residues. V was clipped by 0 bases and J by 5 bases; unmatched bases: 4. Germline CDR1 and CDR2: SGHNT and YYREEE (reference sequence). The whole variable domain, remainder taken from reference TRBV5-4 and TRBJ1-3, is ETGVTQSPTHLIKTRGQQVTLRCSSQSGHNTVSWYQQALGQGPQFIFQYYREEENGRGNFPPRFSGLQFPNYSSELNVNALELDDSALYLCASSLGGQGVRNTIYFGEGSWLTVV.

The rearrangement links TRBV4-3 to TRBJ2-7; D possibly uses TRBD1 or TRBD2 (5 bases each). There are 15 residues in the CDR3. Germline CDR1 is LGHNA and CDR2 is YSLEER. V was clipped by 0 bases and J by 2 bases, with 11 bases between them. The CDR3 DNA follows: TGCGCCAGCAGCCAAGATCGGGGCAGGACCTACGAGCAGTACTTC. Residues: CASSQDRGRTYEQYF.

This rearrangement joins TRBV5-1 to TRBJ2-5; D is uncertain. There are 13 residues in the CDR3. From germline, CDR1 is SGHRS and CDR2 YFSETQ. The germline V and J ends were trimmed by 1 base and 2 bases, with 6 bases remaining between them. The CDR3 sequence is CASSLSLQETQYF. The CDR3 DNA reads TGCGCCAGCAGCTTGAGTCTTCAAGAGACCCAGTACTTC.

The V and J genes are TRBV19 and TRBJ2-1, with 9 bases identical to TRBD1. This CDR3 has 16 amino acids. After removal of 5 bases from V and 6 bases from J, the junction contained 11 bases not matched to a gene. Per germline, CDR1 LNHDA and CDR2 SQIVND (reference sequence). CDR3 protein: CASSRAGTGSINEQFF. CDR3 nucleotide sequence: TGTGCCAGTAGTCGAGCCGGGACAGGGAGTATCAATGAGCAGTTCTTC.

The genes are TRBV11-2 and TRBJ2-5; no reliable D call. The length of the CDR3 is 13 residues. Germline CDR1 reads SGHAT; CDR2 reads FQNNGV. V was trimmed by 1 base and J by 5 bases, leaving 8 bases between them. CDR3 residues: CASSLGLGETQYF. DNA for the CDR3: TGTGCCAGCAGCTTAGGCCTGGGGGAGACCCAGTACTTC.

The chain is built from TRBV5-1 and TRBJ2-4; TRBD2 is a possible D gene (5 bases). Germline CDR1 SGHRS, CDR2 YFSETQ. There are 14 residues in the CDR3. Trimming took 0 bases from V and 3 from J, leaving 7 bases between them. The CDR3 sequence: CASSLGGRKNIQYF. In DNA, the CDR3 is TGCGCCAGCAGCTTGGGCGGGCGCAAAAACATTCAGTACTTC.

This rearrangement joins TRBV7-9 to TRBJ2-1; 8 bases match TRBD2. The V and J ends lost 6 bases and 4 bases, in that order; junction bases with no gene match: 14. The CDR3 loop spans 17 amino acids. CDR1 is SEHNR and CDR2 is FQNEAQ in the germline V gene (reference sequence). Here the CDR3 reads CASRYTLRGLDYNEQFF. The DNA of the CDR3 is TGTGCCAGCAGATATACCCTACGGGGACTAGATTACAATGAGCAGTTCTTC.

This clone appeared a single time. V and J are TRBV28 and TRBJ2-1; D gene unclear. V gave up 4 bases and J gave up 5 bases, with 15 bases separating them. CDR1 is MDHEN, CDR2 SYDVKM, per germline. The CDR3 is 15 residues long. In DNA, the CDR3 is TGTGCCAGCAGTTCGGACGGAGCAACTGACAATGAGCAGTTCTTC. Its translation is CASSSDGATDNEQFF.

The chain links TRBV7-2 to TRBJ2-7; unclear D gene. V dropped 1 base and J dropped 4 bases, with 14 bases sitting between them. The germline V gene encodes CDR1 SGHTA and CDR2 FQGNSA. The CDR3 has 15 amino acids. CDR3 loop: CASSLVAVRSYEQYF. The DNA of the CDR3 is TGTGCCAGCAGCTTAGTTGCAGTCCGTTCGTACGAGCAGTACTTC.

The chain uses TRBV9 and TRBJ1-2, with a possible D match to TRBD1 (5 bases). The V gene's germline CDR1 is SGDLS and CDR2 YYNGEE. Trimming shortened V by 0 bases and J by 6 bases, and 18 bases separated the two germline ends. This CDR3 contains 16 residues. CDR3 in amino acids: CASSVGESGQGNGYTF. CDR3 coding DNA: TGTGCCAGCAGCGTAGGGGAGTCAGGGCAAGGTAATGGCTACACCTTC.